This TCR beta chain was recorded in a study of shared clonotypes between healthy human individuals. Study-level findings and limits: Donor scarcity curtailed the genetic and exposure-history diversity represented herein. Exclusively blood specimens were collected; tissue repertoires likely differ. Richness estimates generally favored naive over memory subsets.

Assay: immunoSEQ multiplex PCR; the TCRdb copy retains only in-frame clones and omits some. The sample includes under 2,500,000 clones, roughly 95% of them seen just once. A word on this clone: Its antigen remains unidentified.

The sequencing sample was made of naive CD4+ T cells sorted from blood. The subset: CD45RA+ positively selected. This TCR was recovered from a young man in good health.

The CDR3 DNA is TGTGCCAGCTCACCAGGGACAGGGGCTGGCTACACCTTC. Its protein product is CASSPGTGAGYTF. V gene TRBV18 combines with J gene TRBJ1-2; 10 bases align to TRBD1. This CDR3 spans 13 amino acids. Germline values: CDR1 KGHSH, CDR2 LQKENI. After removal of 2 bases from V and 7 bases from J, the junction contained 1 base not matched to a gene.